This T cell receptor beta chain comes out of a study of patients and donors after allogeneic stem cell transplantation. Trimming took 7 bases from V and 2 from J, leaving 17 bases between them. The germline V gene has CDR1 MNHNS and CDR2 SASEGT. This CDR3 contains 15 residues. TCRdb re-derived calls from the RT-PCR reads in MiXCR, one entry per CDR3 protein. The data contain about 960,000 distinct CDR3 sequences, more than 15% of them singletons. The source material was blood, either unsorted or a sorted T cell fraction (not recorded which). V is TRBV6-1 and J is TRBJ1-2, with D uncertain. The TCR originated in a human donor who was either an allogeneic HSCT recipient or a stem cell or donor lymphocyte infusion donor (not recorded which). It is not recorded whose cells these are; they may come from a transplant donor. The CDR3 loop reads CASTYGRDRNYGYTF. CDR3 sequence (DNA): TGTGCCAGCACCTACGGGCGGGATCGGAACTATGGCTACACCTTC.